What follows describes a single T cell receptor beta chain. The entry originates in a study of blood T cell repertoires in COVID-19. Study as a whole: Acute and convalescent COVID-19 specimens originated in the United States, Italy and Spain. In each case, the material was cDNA or gDNA derived from T cells, B-cell-depleted T cells, or PBMCs.

Measured with immunoSEQ multiplex PCR; TCRdb has only the in-frame clones, and not every one. Altogether about 350,000 clones are present, about 90% being singletons, with the ten largest covering 0.85% to 1.3%. Germline V CDR1 and CDR2: SNHLY, FYNNEI. The CDR3 has 12 residues. Trimming cost V 8 bases and J 0 bases, with 6 bases left between them. The clonotype comes from a woman under 40 who had been exposed to COVID-19. The chain combines TRBV2 with TRBJ2-3; D is unclear. The sequenced sample consisted of PBMCs or T cells enriched from blood (not recorded which). The CDR3 coding sequence is TGTGCCAGCGGGCCTAGCACAGATACGCAGTATTTT. Residues: CASGPSTDTQYF.